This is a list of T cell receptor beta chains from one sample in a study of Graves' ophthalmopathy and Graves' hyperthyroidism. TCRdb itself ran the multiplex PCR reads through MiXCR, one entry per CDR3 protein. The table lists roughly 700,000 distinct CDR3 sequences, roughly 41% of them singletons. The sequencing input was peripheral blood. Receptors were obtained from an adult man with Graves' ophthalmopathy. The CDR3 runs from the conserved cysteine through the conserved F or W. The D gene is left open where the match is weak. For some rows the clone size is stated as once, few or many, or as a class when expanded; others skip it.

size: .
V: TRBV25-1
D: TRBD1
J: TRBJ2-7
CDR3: CASSQRGQGAYEQYF
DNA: TGTGCCAGCAGCCAAAGGGGACAGGGGGCTTACGAGCAGTACTTC

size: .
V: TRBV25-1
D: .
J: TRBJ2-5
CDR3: CATSRDTDQPQYF
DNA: TGTGCCACCAGCAGAGATACGGATCAGCCCCAGTACTTC

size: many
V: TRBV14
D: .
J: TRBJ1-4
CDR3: CASSQGTGHHEKLFF
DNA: TGTGCCAGCAGCCAAGGTACAGGGCACCATGAAAAACTGTTTTTT

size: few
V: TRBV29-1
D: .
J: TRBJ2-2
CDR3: CSVGKGRPNTGELFF
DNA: TGCAGCGTTGGGAAGGGAAGACCGAACACCGGGGAGCTGTTTTTT

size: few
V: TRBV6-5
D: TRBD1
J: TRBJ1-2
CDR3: CGAKRTGDGYTF
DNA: TGTGGCGCAAAGCGGACAGGGGATGGCTACACCTTC

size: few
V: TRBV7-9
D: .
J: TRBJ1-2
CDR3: CASSSPAGLRSYTF
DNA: TGTGCCAGCAGCTCCCCCGCGGGGTTGAGAAGCTACACCTTC

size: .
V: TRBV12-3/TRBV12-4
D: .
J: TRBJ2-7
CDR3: CASSLKGGGEQDF
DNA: TGTGCCAGCAGTTTAAAGGGGGGCGGCGAGCAGGACTTC

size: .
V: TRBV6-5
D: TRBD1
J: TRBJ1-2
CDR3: CASIPGTGPVYGYTF
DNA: TGTGCCAGCATTCCCGGGACAGGGCCCGTCTATGGCTACACCTTC

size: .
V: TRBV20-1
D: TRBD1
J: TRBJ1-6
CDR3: CSAQVTGTGDSPLHF
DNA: TGCAGTGCTCAAGTAACCGGGACAGGCGATTCACCCCTCCACTTT

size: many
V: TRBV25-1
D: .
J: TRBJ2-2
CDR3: CAGSDLTDNTGELFF
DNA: TGTGCCGGCAGTGACCTTACAGATAACACCGGGGAGCTGTTTTTT

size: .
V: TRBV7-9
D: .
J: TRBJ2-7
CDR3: CASRRRPGSLSYEQYF
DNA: TGTGCCAGCAGACGTCGTCCAGGGTCACTCTCCTACGAGCAGTACTTC

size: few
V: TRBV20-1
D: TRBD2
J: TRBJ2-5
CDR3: CSVNGGEQETQYF
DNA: TGCAGTGTCAACGGGGGGGAACAAGAGACCCAGTACTTC

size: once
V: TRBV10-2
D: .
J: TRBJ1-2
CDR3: CATSGGYTF
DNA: TGCGCCACCAGTGGTGGCTACACCTTC

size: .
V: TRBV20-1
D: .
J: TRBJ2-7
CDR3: CSARDGTDYGYTFGQYF
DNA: .

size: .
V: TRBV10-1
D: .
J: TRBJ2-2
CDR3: CASSAGLKGDTGELFF
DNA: TGCGCCAGCAGCGCCGGACTTAAGGGGGACACCGGGGAGCTGTTTTTT

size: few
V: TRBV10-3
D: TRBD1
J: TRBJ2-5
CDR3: CASRTTGTGKQTQYF
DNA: TGTGCCAGCAGAACTACCGGGACAGGGAAACAGACCCAGTACTTC

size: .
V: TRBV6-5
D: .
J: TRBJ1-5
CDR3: CASSTRGPIQHF
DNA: TGTGCCAGCAGTACCAGGGGTCCGATCCAGCATTTT

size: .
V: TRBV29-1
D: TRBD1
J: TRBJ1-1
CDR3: CSSRTSRAGQGNTEAFF
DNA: TGCAGCTCCCGGACATCGCGCGCGGGACAGGGTAACACTGAAGCTTTCTTT

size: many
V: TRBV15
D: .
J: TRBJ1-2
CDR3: CATSPRTPNYGYTF
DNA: TGTGCCACCAGCCCTCGGACACCGAACTATGGCTACACCTTC

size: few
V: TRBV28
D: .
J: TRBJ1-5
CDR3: CASRRIDGRNQPQHF
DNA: TGTGCCAGCAGACGGATCGACGGTCGCAATCAGCCCCAGCATTTT

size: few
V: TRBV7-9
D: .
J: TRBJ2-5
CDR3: CASSLGTPFRLFLQETQYF
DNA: TGTGCCAGCAGCTTGGGGACTCCGTTCCGGCTCTTCCTCCAAGAGACCCAGTACTTC

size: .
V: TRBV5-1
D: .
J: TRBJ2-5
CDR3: CASSAVFPGTQYF
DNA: TGCGCCAGCAGCGCTGTCTTCCCCGGGACCCAGTACTTC

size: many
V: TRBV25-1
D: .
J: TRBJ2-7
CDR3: CASSESSSYEQYF
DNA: TGTGCCAGCAGTGAATCTTCCTCCTACGAGCAGTACTTC

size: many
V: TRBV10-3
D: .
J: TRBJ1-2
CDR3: CAISLAGEHGYTF
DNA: TGTGCCATCAGTCTTGCAGGGGAGCATGGCTACACCTTC

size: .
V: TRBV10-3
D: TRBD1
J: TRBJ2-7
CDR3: CASSWTGASGEQYF
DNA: TGTGCCAGCAGTTGGACAGGGGCCAGCGGGGAGCAGTACTTC

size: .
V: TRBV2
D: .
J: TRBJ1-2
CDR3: CASSQRQAGRDYGYTF
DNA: TGTGCCAGCAGTCAACGACAGGCCGGACGGGACTATGGCTACACCTTC

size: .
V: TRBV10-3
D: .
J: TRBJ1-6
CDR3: CAINYRDDNSPLHF
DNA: TGTGCCATCAACTACCGGGACGATAATTCACCCCTCCACTTT